This record looks at one TCR beta chain sequence and its context. This sample was included in a study of control samples from healthy donors and cancer patients. The repertoire was sequenced with immunoSEQ multiplex PCR; TCRdb's copy has only in-frame clones and lacks some. Of some 120,000 clones in the sample, about 91% were seen once. The source material was blood. The receptor comes from a man between 18 and 35 years old in good health.

CDR3 loop: CASSPHNRESSYNSPLHF. CDR3 nucleotides: TGTGCCAGCAGTCCACACAACAGGGAGAGCTCCTATAATTCACCCCTCCACTTT. The chain is built from TRBV7-2 and TRBJ1-6, with D possibly matching TRBD1 (6 bases). V was shortened by 6 bases and J by 0 bases, with 18 bases between the two germline ends. Germline V gene sequence: CDR1 SGHTA, CDR2 FQGNSA. The CDR3 has 18 amino acids.